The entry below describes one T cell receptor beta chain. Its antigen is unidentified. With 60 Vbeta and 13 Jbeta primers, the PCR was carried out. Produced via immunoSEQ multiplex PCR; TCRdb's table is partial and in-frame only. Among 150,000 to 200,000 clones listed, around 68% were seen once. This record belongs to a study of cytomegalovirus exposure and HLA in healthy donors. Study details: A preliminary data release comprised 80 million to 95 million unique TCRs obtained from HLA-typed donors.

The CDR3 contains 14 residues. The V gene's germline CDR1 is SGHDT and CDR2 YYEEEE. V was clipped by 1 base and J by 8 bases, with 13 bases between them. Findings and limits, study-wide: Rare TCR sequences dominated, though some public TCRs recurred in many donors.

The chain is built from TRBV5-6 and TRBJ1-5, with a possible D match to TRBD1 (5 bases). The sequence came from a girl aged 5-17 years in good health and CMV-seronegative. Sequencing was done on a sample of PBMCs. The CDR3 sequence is CASSLTGGGKPQHF. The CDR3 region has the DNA TGTGCCAGCAGCTTGACAGGCGGGGGTAAGCCCCAGCATTTT.